The T cell receptor (beta chain) described here comes from a study of T cell clonality in common variable immunodeficiency. Study results and caveats: Shared TCRbeta clones were fewer between CVID subjects than controls. Compared with healthy controls, CVID subjects showed increased TCRbeta clonality, mostly in about a third.

This table comes from immunoSEQ multiplex PCR, and its TCRdb copy is limited to in-frame clones, with some not included. The table lists roughly 32,000 clones, no singletons, with 9.5% in the top ten. The table lists this clone with many counts. Antigen specificity is unknown. With the read ending 3 residues before the CDR3 end, the germline J gene is used to fill in that end. The CDR3 runs to 15 residues. Per the germline V gene, CDR1 is SQVTM and CDR2 is ANQGSEA. This TCR derives from a person between 18 and 70 years old in good health. Sequenced input: peripheral blood mononuclear cells. The chain uses TRBV29-1 and TRBJ2-2; possibly TRBD1 for D (5 bases). CDR3 protein: CSVESRHSGANVLFF. The part of the CDR3 DNA that was read is TGCAGCGTTGAAAGCCGGCACTCTGGGGCCAACGTG.